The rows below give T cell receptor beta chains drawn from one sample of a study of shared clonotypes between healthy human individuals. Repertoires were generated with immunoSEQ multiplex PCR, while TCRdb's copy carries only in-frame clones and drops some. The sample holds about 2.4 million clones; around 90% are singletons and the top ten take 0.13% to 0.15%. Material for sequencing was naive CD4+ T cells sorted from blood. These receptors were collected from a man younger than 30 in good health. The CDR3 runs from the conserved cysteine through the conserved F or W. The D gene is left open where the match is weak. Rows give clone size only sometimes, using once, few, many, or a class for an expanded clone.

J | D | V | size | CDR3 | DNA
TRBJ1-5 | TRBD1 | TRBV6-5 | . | CASSRGDQPQHF | TGTGCCAGCAGCAGGGGGGATCAGCCCCAGCATTTT
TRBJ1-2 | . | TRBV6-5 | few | CASSYGGSELGYTF | TGTGCCAGCAGTTACGGGGGGTCTGAACTTGGCTACACCTTC
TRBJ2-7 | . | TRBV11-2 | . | CASSLWTTFSSYEQYF | TGTGCCAGCAGCTTGTGGACGACCTTCTCCTCCTACGAGCAGTACTTC
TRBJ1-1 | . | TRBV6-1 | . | CASSERGIGGGTEAFF | TGTGCCAGCAGTGAAAGGGGTATCGGGGGGGGAACTGAAGCTTTCTTT
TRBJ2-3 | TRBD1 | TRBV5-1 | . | CASRQLGGATDTQYF | TGCGCCAGCCGCCAACTAGGGGGCGCCACAGATACGCAGTATTTT
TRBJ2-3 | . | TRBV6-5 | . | CASGGRGTDTQYF | TGTGCCAGCGGGGGAAGAGGTACAGATACGCAGTATTTT
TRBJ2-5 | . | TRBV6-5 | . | CASTPWWGVRETQYF | TGTGCCAGCACCCCCTGGTGGGGGGTTAGGGAGACCCAGTACTTC
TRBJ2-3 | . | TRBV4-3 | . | CASSQVQGSSRDTQYF | TGCGCCAGCAGCCAAGTTCAGGGGTCCTCCAGAGATACGCAGTATTTT
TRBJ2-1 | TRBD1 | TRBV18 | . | CASSLGQIQNKGEQFF | TGTGCCAGCTCATTGGGACAGATCCAAAACAAGGGTGAGCAGTTCTTC
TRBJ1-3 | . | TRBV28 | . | CASSLDLQNGGNTIYF | TGTGCCAGCAGTTTGGATCTTCAAAACGGGGGAAACACCATATATTTT
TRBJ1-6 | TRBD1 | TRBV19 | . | CASSPGQGTGSYNSPLHF | TGTGCCAGCTCACCGGGACAGGGTACCGGCTCCTATAATTCACCCCTCCACTTT
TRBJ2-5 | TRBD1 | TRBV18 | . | CASSPLQGAREETQYF | TGTGCCAGCTCACCGCTGCAGGGGGCACGGGAAGAGACCCAGTACTTC
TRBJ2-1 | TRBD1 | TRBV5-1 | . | CASSLEGALSYNEQFF | TGCGCCAGCAGCTTGGAGGGGGCACTCTCCTACAATGAGCAGTTCTTC
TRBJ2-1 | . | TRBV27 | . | CASSLGGKYNEQFF | TGTGCCAGCAGTTTAGGGGGGAAGTACAATGAGCAGTTCTTC
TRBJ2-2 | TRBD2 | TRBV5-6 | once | CASSRREGTGELFF | TGTGCCAGCAGCCGCCGGGAGGGCACCGGGGAGCTGTTTTTT
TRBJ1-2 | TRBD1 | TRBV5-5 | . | CASSPPGQGAGYTF | TGTGCCAGCAGCCCGCCGGGACAGGGAGCTGGCTACACCTTC
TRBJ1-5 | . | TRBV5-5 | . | CASSTRLVGNQPQHF | TGTGCCAGCAGCACCCGGTTAGTTGGCAATCAGCCCCAGCATTTT
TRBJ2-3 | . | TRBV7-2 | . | CASSFDARGAVRTDTQYF | TGTGCCAGCAGCTTCGACGCACGGGGGGCTGTAAGGACAGATACGCAGTATTTT
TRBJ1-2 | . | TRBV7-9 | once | CASSYPENYGYTF | TGTGCCAGCAGCTACCCGGAGAACTATGGCTACACCTTC
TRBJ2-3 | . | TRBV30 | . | CAWMDGKRADTQYF | TGTGCCTGGATGGACGGGAAAAGGGCAGATACGCAGTATTTT
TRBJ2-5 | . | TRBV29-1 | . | CSVELPEWWQETQYF | TGCAGCGTTGAACTTCCCGAGTGGTGGCAAGAGACCCAGTACTTC
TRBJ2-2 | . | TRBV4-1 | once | CASSQAGAGELFF | TGCGCCAGCAGCCAAGCAGGGGCAGGGGAGCTGTTTTTT
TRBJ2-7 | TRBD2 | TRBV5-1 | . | CASAGGETPYEQYF | TGCGCCAGCGCGGGGGGGGAGACTCCCTACGAGCAGTACTTC
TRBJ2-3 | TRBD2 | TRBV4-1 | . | CASSQGGTSGDTQYF | TGCGCCAGCAGCCAAGGGGGGACTAGCGGCGATACGCAGTATTTT
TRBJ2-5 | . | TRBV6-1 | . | CASRLVRSETQYF | TGTGCCAGCAGACTCGTAAGGTCGGAGACCCAGTACTTC
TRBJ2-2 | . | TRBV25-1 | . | CASSYPPGGQVEELFF | TGTGCCAGCAGTTATCCCCCCGGGGGGCAGGTGGAGGAGCTGTTTTTT
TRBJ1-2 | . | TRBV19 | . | CASSIDQGGRTF | TGTGCCAGTAGTATAGATCAAGGCGGAAGAACCTTC
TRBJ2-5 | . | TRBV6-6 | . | CASSYHGQQETQYF | TGTGCCAGCAGTTACCACGGACAGCAAGAGACCCAGTACTTC
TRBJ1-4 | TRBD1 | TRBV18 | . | CASSLLNRGTNEKLFF | TGTGCCAGCTCACTTCTGAACAGGGGAACTAATGAAAAACTGTTTTTT
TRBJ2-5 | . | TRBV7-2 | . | CASSLYRGIAGETQYF | TGTGCCAGCAGCTTATATCGAGGGATCGCCGGAGAGACCCAGTACTTC
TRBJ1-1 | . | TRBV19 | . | CASSTLRLRGNTEAFF | TGTGCCAGTAGTACCCTCCGTCTCAGGGGGAACACTGAAGCTTTCTTT
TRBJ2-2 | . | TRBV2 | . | CASSALRSTGELFF | TGTGCCAGCAGTGCACTAAGATCCACCGGGGAGCTGTTTTTT
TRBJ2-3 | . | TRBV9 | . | CASSPRTVTDTQYF | TGTGCCAGCAGCCCAAGGACAGTCACAGATACGCAGTATTTT
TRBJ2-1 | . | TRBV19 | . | CASSPDTIYNEQFF | TGTGCCAGTAGCCCCGATACCATTTACAATGAGCAGTTCTTC
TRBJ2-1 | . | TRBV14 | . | CASSKAYNEQFF | TGTGCCAGCAGTAAAGCCTACAATGAGCAGTTCTTC
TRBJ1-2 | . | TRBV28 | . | CASSEGVQGQDYGYTF | TGTGCCAGCAGCGAAGGGGTGCAGGGCCAGGACTATGGCTACACCTTC
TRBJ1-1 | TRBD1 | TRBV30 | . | CAWRRTGGNTEAFF | TGTGCCTGGAGACGGACAGGTGGGAACACTGAAGCTTTCTTT
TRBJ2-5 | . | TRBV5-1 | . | CASSLEQGLETQYF | TGCGCCAGCAGCTTGGAACAGGGCTTGGAGACCCAGTACTTC
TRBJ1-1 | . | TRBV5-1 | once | CASSLESGTAFMNTEAFF | TGCGCCAGCAGCTTGGAGTCTGGGACTGCGTTCATGAACACTGAAGCTTTCTTT
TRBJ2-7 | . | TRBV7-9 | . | CASSLEYEQYF | TGTGCCAGCAGCTTAGAATACGAGCAGTACTTC
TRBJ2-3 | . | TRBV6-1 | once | CASTRTVTDTQYF | TGTGCGTCGACTAGAACGGTCACAGATACGCAGTATTTT
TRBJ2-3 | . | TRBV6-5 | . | CASGRQGGQRDTQYF | TGTGCCAGCGGCCGTCAGGGGGGGCAGAGAGATACGCAGTATTTT
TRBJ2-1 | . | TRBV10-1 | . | CASSDGGSRMNEQFF | TGCGCCAGCAGTGATGGGGGAAGCAGGATGAATGAGCAGTTCTTC
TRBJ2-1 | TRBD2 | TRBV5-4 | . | CAISTSGGAYEQFF | TGTGCCATCTCGACTAGCGGGGGGGCCTATGAGCAGTTCTTC
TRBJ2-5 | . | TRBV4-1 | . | CASSQGDLQETQYF | TGCGCCAGCAGCCAAGGGGACTTGCAAGAGACCCAGTACTTC
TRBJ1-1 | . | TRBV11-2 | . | CASSLGQILVNTEAFF | TGTGCCAGCAGCTTAGGACAAATATTGGTGAACACTGAAGCTTTCTTT
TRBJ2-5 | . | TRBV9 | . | CASSVVGETQYF | TGTGCCAGCAGCGTAGTGGGGGAGACCCAGTACTTC